This TCR beta chain was identified in a study of regulatory T cells in long-lasting Graves disease. Study information: Antithyroid drug use was under 3 months in newly diagnosed Graves' patients.

The time point: newly diagnosed GD, antithyroid drugs for less than 3 months. From PBMCs, RNA was extracted and then used to make the TCR library. Construction of TCR beta libraries relied on iRepertoire HTBI primers and on Arm-PCR targeting CDR3 regions. TCRdb passed the multiplex PCR reads through MiXCR, listing each CDR3 protein once. This sample has about 220,000 distinct CDR3 sequences, with around 19% found just once. The CDR3 runs 12 residues. The V gene lost 4 bases and the J gene lost 4 bases, with 8 bases spanning the gap. Germline CDR1 reads MNHNS; CDR2 reads SASEGT. The same specimen was also included in a second study, on T cells in Graves' hyperthyroidism and ophthalmopathy.

The sequence came from a woman between 25 and 40 years old with Graves disease. This sample comprised peripheral blood mononuclear cells (PBMCs), obtained at new diagnosis, from a patient treated with antithyroid drugs. The chain couples TRBV6-1 to TRBJ2-7, with D unclear. The CDR3 nucleotides read TGTGCCAGCAGTGGCTCTGTGTACGAGCAGTACTTC. This codes for CASSGSVYEQYF.